The 24 T cell receptor beta chains given below trace back to one sample, sequenced in a study of T cells in localized non-small cell lung cancer. The protocol was immunoSEQ multiplex PCR, while the TCRdb copy is restricted to in-frame clones and leaves out a portion. The table shows roughly 9,000 clones, with approximately 89% occurring only once. Sequenced here: peripheral blood, sampled before any cancer treatment. Every receptor here comes from a female donor aged 60 or older with stage II squamous cell lung carcinoma.

This rearrangement joins TRBV5-4 to TRBJ2-3, with 11 bases lining up with TRBD2. The V gene's germline CDR1 is SGHNT and CDR2 YYREEE (reference sequence). The CDR3 is made up of 16 amino acids. The trim removed 2 bases at V and 0 bases at J, leaving 2 bases unmatched. In DNA, the CDR3 is TGTGCCAGCAGCTTTAGACTAGCGGGGAGCACAGATACGCAGTATTTT. Residues: CASSFRLAGSTDTQYF.

The genes are TRBV7-2 and TRBJ1-1; no clear D. The CDR3 is 14 residues long. V was trimmed by 3 bases and J by 0 bases, leaving 8 bases between them. Germline-derived CDR1 and CDR2 are SGHTA and FQGNSA. This CDR3 is CASSFRELNTEAFF. In DNA, the CDR3 is TGTGCCAGCAGCTTCCGGGAACTGAACACTGAAGCTTTCTTT.

The genes are TRBV11-2 and TRBJ2-2, with D unresolved. Trimming removed 6 bases from V and 7 bases from J, with 9 bases in between. Germline-derived CDR1 and CDR2 are SGHAT and FQNNGV. The CDR3 covers 12 residues. Here the CDR3 DNA reads TGTGCCAGCAGTCTCGGGTTCGGGGAGCTGTTTTTT. Amino acid sequence: CASSLGFGELFF. Variable domain in full (rest from reference TRBV11-2 and TRBJ2-2): EAGVAQSPRYKIIEKRQSVAFWCNPISGHATLYWYQQILGQGPKLLIQFQNNGVVDDSQLPKDRFSAERLKGVDSTLKIQPAKLEDSAVYLCASSLGFGELFFGEGSRLTVL.

This clone was counted between two and nine times. The chain is built from TRBV6-1 and TRBJ1-5; 7 positions agree with TRBD1. The CDR3 contains 14 residues. V lost 4 bases, J lost 3 bases, and 3 bases stayed unmatched. Germline values: CDR1 MNHNS, CDR2 SASEGT. DNA of the CDR3: TGTGCCAGCAGTGTTGACAGGGTCAATCAGCCCCAGCATTTT. This translates into CASSVDRVNQPQHF.

The chain has TRBV7-9 and TRBJ1-1; no firm D call. The germline V gene has CDR1 SEHNR and CDR2 FQNEAQ (reference sequence). This CDR3 has 15 residues. V lost 3 bases, J lost 4 bases, and 15 bases lay in between. CDR3 bases: TGTGCCAGCAGCTTCGGGCAACTCCCGAGCACTGAAGCTTTCTTT. Translating it yields CASSFGQLPSTEAFF.

The gene calls are TRBV6-5 and TRBJ2-3, with D possibly being TRBD1 (6 bases). V shed 6 bases and J shed 2 bases, with 9 bases lying between them. This CDR3 has 13 amino acids. Looked up from germline, CDR1 is MNHEY and CDR2 is SVGAGI. This chain's CDR3 is CASSRTATDTQYF. The CDR3 DNA sequence: TGTGCCAGCAGCAGGACAGCCACAGATACGCAGTATTTT.

This clone was counted a few times. This rearrangement joins TRBV5-4 to TRBJ2-3; TRBD2 is a possible D gene (6 bases). V was shortened by 3 bases and J by 3 bases, with 23 bases between the two germline ends. The CDR3 spans 18 residues. In germline, CDR1 is SGHNT, CDR2 YYREEE (reference sequence). In nucleotides, the CDR3 is TGTGCCAGCAGCTCCCCTAGACAGATCGCGGGGCTTACAGATACGCAGTATTTT. It codes for CASSSPRQIAGLTDTQYF.

This clone came up a few times. This chain uses TRBV10-1 with TRBJ2-1, with D perhaps given as TRBD1 or TRBD2 (5 bases each). The germline CDR1 and CDR2 sequences are WNHNN and SYGVQD (reference sequence). The CDR3 loop spans 14 amino acids. V lost 5 bases and J lost 1, with 9 bases in between. This CDR3 is CASSTGTSYNEQFF. CDR3 DNA sequence: TGCGCCAGCAGTACCGGGACGTCCTACAATGAGCAGTTCTTC.

Only one count was recorded for this clone. The chain joins TRBV6-1 to TRBJ1-4; D unclear. Germline V lookup: CDR1 MNHNS, CDR2 SASEGT. This CDR3 spans 13 amino acids. Trimming took 4 bases from V and 4 from J, leaving 7 bases between them. CDR3 amino acids: CASSVQINEKLFF. CDR3 coding DNA: TGTGCCAGCAGTGTCCAGATTAATGAAAAACTGTTTTTT.

The rearrangement uses TRBV6-4 and TRBJ2-5; 11 nucleotides agree with TRBD2. V shed 3 bases, J shed 10 bases, and the junction held 4 bases outside the gene matches. Germline CDR1 reads MRHNA; CDR2 reads SNTAGT. This CDR3 is built from 13 residues. CDR3 nucleotides: TGTGCCAGCAGTGAGCTAGCGGGGGGTATCCAGTACTTC. Translating it yields CASSELAGGIQYF.

The V call is TRBV5-5, the J call TRBJ2-5, with 8 bases that match TRBD2. Germline V gene data show CDR1 as SGHKS and CDR2 as YYEKEE (reference sequence). This CDR3 region has 16 residues. The trim removed 4 bases at V and 1 base at J, leaving 9 bases unmatched. The CDR3 nucleotides read TGTGCCAGCAGCCCAGGGACTAGTTCGGTCCAAGAGACCCAGTACTTC. The encoded protein is CASSPGTSSVQETQYF.

The genes are TRBV7-2 and TRBJ1-1; 10 bases are shared with TRBD1. This CDR3 has 14 amino acids. J gave up 5 bases and V 4 bases, and 4 bases lay outside the gene matches. The V gene's germline CDR1 is SGHTA and CDR2 FQGNSA. The DNA of the CDR3 is TGTGCCAGCAGCTCGGGACAGGGGTATACTGAAGCTTTCTTT. As protein: CASSSGQGYTEAFF.

This chain links TRBV18 with TRBJ1-1; TRBD1 agrees at 7 bases. This CDR3 is built from 15 residues. Germline V gives CDR1 KGHSH, CDR2 LQKENI. V shed 6 bases, J shed 6 bases, and the junction held 13 bases outside the gene matches. For the CDR3, the DNA is TGTGCCAGCTCTCTGGAGGCAGGGGGGAGGTCTGAAGCTTTCTTT. It yields the protein CASSLEAGGRSEAFF. Variable domain in full (rest from reference TRBV18 and TRBJ1-1): NAGVMQNPRHLVRRRGQEARLRCSPMKGHSHVYWYRQLPEEGLKFMVYLQKENIIDESGMPKERFSAEFPKEGPSILRIQQVVRGDSAAYFCASSLEAGGRSEAFFGQGTRLTVV.

This sequence joins TRBV27 and TRBJ2-7; 8 bases map to TRBD2. Trimming removed 7 bases from V and 4 bases from J; junction bases left unmatched: 12. CDR1 and CDR2 (germline): MNHEY, SMNVEV (reference sequence). This CDR3 spans 15 amino acids. The CDR3 DNA reads as TGTGCCAGCATGACCAAAGCGGGAGATTCGTACGAGCAGTACTTC. Protein product: CASMTKAGDSYEQYF.

The chain joins TRBV6-6 to TRBJ1-5; D is ambiguous. From germline, CDR1 is MNHNY and CDR2 SVGAGI (reference sequence). V dropped 3 bases and J dropped 1 base, with 10 bases sitting between them. The CDR3 contains 15 residues. The CDR3 nucleotides are TGTGCCAGCAGTTATCTCGACGGAAGCAATCAGCCCCAGCATTTT. Its protein product is CASSYLDGSNQPQHF.

The chain couples TRBV5-1 to TRBJ1-3; D possibly corresponds to TRBD1 (6 bases). V lost 1 base, J lost 2 bases, and 7 bases lay in between. The germline V gene encodes CDR1 SGHRS and CDR2 YFSETQ. The CDR3 runs 14 residues. In DNA form, the CDR3 reads TGCGCCAGCAGCTTGACAGGGACTGGAAACACCATATATTTT. It specifies CASSLTGTGNTIYF.

The rearrangement joins TRBV5-1 to TRBJ1-1; no clear D. Germline values: CDR1 SGHRS, CDR2 YFSETQ. This CDR3 has 14 amino acids. Between the trimmed V and J ends, which lost 0 bases and 4 bases, there was a span of 10 bases. The CDR3 sequence: CASSLGQAPTEAFF. CDR3 DNA: TGCGCCAGCAGCTTGGGACAAGCCCCCACTGAAGCTTTCTTT.

The chain uses TRBV6-1 and TRBJ2-1; 10 positions agree with TRBD2. V lost 6 bases and J lost 6; bases outside the gene matches: 8. Germline-derived CDR1 and CDR2 are MNHNS and SASEGT. The CDR3 totals 15 residues. In DNA form, the CDR3 reads TGTGCCAGCAGCGTAATGAGCGGGGGGGCCAATGAGCAGTTCTTC. Encoded protein: CASSVMSGGANEQFF.

This clone has a single count. CDR3 loop: CASIHPRTTEAFF. The CDR3 nucleotides read TGCGCCAGCATACATCCCAGGACCACTGAAGCTTTCTTT. The V call is TRBV4-1, the J call TRBJ1-1; no firm D call. The CDR3 length is 13 residues. Trimming took off 7 bases at V and 4 bases at J, with 13 bases between the two ends. The germline CDR1 and CDR2 sequences are MGHRA and YSYEKL.

This clone was observed once. The V call is TRBV27, the J call TRBJ1-5; D may be TRBD1 (5 bases). Germline V gene lookup returns CDR1 MNHEY and CDR2 SMNVEV (reference sequence). The germline V and J ends were trimmed by 9 bases and 6 bases, with 18 bases remaining between them. This CDR3 contains 14 residues. The CDR3 bases are TGTGCCAGTAGCTGGGGCGGGCAGGGTCAGCCCCAGCATTTT. As protein: CASSWGGQGQPQHF.

V usage is TRBV5-4 and J usage is TRBJ1-1; D might be TRBD1 (5 bases). CDR1 is SGHNT, CDR2 YYREEE, per germline (reference sequence). The CDR3 is 13 residues long. V was trimmed by 3 bases and J by 5 bases, leaving 11 bases between them. The CDR3 region has the DNA TGTGCCAGCAGCTGGGGACGGGGGACTGAAGCTTTCTTT. It translates to CASSWGRGTEAFF.

The V and J genes are TRBV5-5 and TRBJ2-7; the match to TRBD1 covers 9 bases. The CDR3 totals 15 residues. With V trimmed by 4 bases and J by 2 bases, 7 bases remained unmatched. Germline V gives CDR1 SGHKS, CDR2 YYEKEE (reference sequence). Here the CDR3 reads CASSNGQGSTYEQYV. The CDR3 coding sequence is TGTGCCAGCAGCAACGGACAGGGGTCGACCTACGAGCAGTACGTC.

The V and J genes are TRBV19 and TRBJ2-2, with 13 positions matching TRBD2. This CDR3 region has 17 residues. In germline, CDR1 is LNHDA, CDR2 SQIVND (reference sequence). The V and J ends lost 3 bases and 0 bases, in that order; junction bases with no gene match: 1. CDR3 loop: CASSIGTSGANTGELFF. The CDR3 coding sequence is TGTGCCAGTAGTATTGGGACTAGCGGGGCGAACACCGGGGAGCTGTTTTTT. Full variable domain (outside the CDR3, taken from reference TRBV19 and TRBJ2-2): DGGITQSPKYLFRKEGQNVTLSCEQNLNHDAMYWYRQDPGQGLRLIYYSQIVNDFQKGDIAEGYSVSREKKESFPLTVTSAQKNPTAFYLCASSIGTSGANTGELFFGEGSRLTVL.

In the case of this clone: Compared with germline, one end of the junction differs, possibly owing to a read error. The rearrangement links TRBV14 to TRBJ1-6; no firm D call. The CDR3 sequence is 15 residues long. Per germline, CDR1 SGHDN and CDR2 FVKESK. The CDR3 bases are TGTGCCAGCACCCAATACGGCGGTTTAAATTCACCCCTCCACTTT. It specifies CASTQYGGLNSPLHF.